Each of the 8 T cell receptor beta chains below was sequenced from the same sample in a study of blood T cell repertoires in COVID-19. Only in-frame clones appear in the TCRdb table, and some are missing; sequencing was by immunoSEQ multiplex PCR. Among approximately 210,000 clones listed, roughly 80% were seen once. The material sequenced was peripheral blood. These receptors were collected from a human donor in a cohort sampled during active COVID-19.

The J gene is TRBJ1-4, the V gene TRBV7-9; 7 bases fit TRBD1. The junction had 12 bases not matched to a gene; V was cut back by 3 bases and J by 8 bases. There are 16 residues in the CDR3. Germline CDR1 SEHNR, CDR2 FQNEAQ (reference sequence). CDR3 sequence: CASSFTPRQGGEKLFF. CDR3 DNA: TGTGCCAGCAGCTTCACCCCTCGACAGGGAGGAGAAAAACTGTTTTTT.

The chain's CDR3 is CASSHTGGYTEAFF. CDR3 bases: TGCGCCAGCAGCCACACAGGGGGCTACACTGAAGCTTTCTTT. V and J are TRBV4-1 and TRBJ1-1, with 9 bases matching TRBD1. Per the germline V gene, CDR1 is MGHRA and CDR2 is YSYEKL. The J segment lost 3 bases and the V segment lost 3 bases, leaving 2 bases of the junction unmatched. The CDR3 is 14 amino acids.

This chain links TRBV9 with TRBJ1-1; 7 nucleotides match TRBD1. The CDR3 is 13 residues long. Per the germline V gene, CDR1 is SGDLS and CDR2 is YYNGEE. V lost 4 bases and J lost 4; bases outside the gene matches: 4. DNA of the CDR3: TGTGCCAGCAGCAATTCAGGGGGCACTGAAGCTTTCTTT. Translated, it gives CASSNSGGTEAFF.

The chain combines TRBV29-1 with TRBJ2-5, with D maybe TRBD1 (6 bases). Deletions cut 3 bases from V and 1 base from J, with 9 bases between. The CDR3 has 13 residues. Looked up from germline, CDR1 is SQVTM and CDR2 is ANQGSEA. Written as DNA, the CDR3 is TGCAGCGTTGAGATACAGGGCCAAGAGACCCAGTACTTC. Residues: CSVEIQGQETQYF.

Only one count was recorded for this clone. The chain employs TRBV6-2 or TRBV6-3 and TRBJ1-2; weak D call: TRBD1 (6 bases). Germline V gene lookup returns CDR1 MNHEY and CDR2 SVGEGT. The CDR3 sequence is 14 residues long. Trimming took 2 bases from V and 1 from J, leaving 8 bases between them. Written as DNA, the CDR3 is TGTGCCAGCAGTTACGGGACAAATAACTATGGCTACACCTTC. The encoded protein is CASSYGTNNYGYTF.

The rearrangement joins TRBV29-1 to TRBJ2-7; 7 bases agree with TRBD1. V lost 6 bases and J lost 3; bases outside the gene matches: 5. Germline-derived CDR1 and CDR2 are SQVTM and ANQGSEA. There are 12 residues in the CDR3. The chain's CDR3 is CSVRQGLYEQYF. The CDR3 DNA reads as TGCAGCGTCCGACAGGGCCTCTACGAGCAGTACTTC.

In its sample, this clone was seen once. Mismatch with germline at one junction end may stem from a read error. Within the sample, other DNA sequences also encode this same CDR3. The chain carries TRBV3-1 (or the pseudogene TRBV3-2) and TRBJ2-7; D gene unclear. CDR1 LGHDT and CDR2 YNNKEL come from the germline V gene (reference sequence). The CDR3 is made up of 12 amino acids. The CDR3 protein is CASSYGPGEQYF. As DNA, the CDR3 is TGCGCCAGCAGCTATGGCCCAGGCGAGCAGTACTTC.

J is TRBJ1-5 and V is TRBV5-4, with 9 bases fitting TRBD1. V was clipped by 0 bases and J by 4 bases; unmatched bases: 2. Germline V gene lookup returns CDR1 SGHNT and CDR2 YYREEE (reference sequence). CDR3 length: 15 amino acids. CDR3 loop: CASSLAGTGNQPQHF. The CDR3, as DNA: TGTGCCAGCAGCTTGGCCGGGACAGGGAATCAGCCCCAGCATTTT.